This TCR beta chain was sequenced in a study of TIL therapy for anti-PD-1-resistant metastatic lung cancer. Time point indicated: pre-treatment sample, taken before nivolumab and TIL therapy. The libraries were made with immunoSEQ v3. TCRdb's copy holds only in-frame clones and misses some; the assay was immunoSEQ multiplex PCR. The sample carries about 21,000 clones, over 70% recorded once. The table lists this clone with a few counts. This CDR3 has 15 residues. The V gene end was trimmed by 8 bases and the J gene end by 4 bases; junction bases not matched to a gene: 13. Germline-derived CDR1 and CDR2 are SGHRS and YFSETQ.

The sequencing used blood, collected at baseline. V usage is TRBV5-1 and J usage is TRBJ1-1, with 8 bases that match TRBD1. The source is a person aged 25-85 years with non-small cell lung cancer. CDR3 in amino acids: CASPFRQGLVTEAFF. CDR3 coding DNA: TGCGCCAGTCCCTTTAGACAGGGGCTCGTCACTGAAGCTTTCTTT.